Presented here are 23 T cell receptor beta chains from one specimen sequenced in a study of cytomegalovirus exposure and HLA in healthy donors. Repertoires were generated with immunoSEQ multiplex PCR, while TCRdb's copy carries only in-frame clones and drops some. The table lists some 240,000 clones, 75% to 90% of them singletons. Sample: PBMCs. The source of these receptors is a woman aged 18-35 years in good health and CMV-seronegative.

This chain uses TRBV10-3 with TRBJ1-2; D possibly corresponds to TRBD1 (6 bases). The CDR3 is made up of 18 amino acids. The germline CDR1 and CDR2 sequences are ENHRY and SYGVKD. V was shortened by 8 bases and J by 8 bases, with 33 bases between the two germline ends. The CDR3 sequence: CAIGDRDKATIRGYGYTF. The CDR3 nucleotides are TGTGCCATCGGGGACCGGGACAAGGCAACAATCAGGGGTTACGGCTACACCTTC.

This rearrangement joins TRBV2 to TRBJ2-5; 8 bases are shared with TRBD1. The V segment lost 6 bases and the J segment 2 bases; nucleotides outside the gene matches: 5. This CDR3 is 14 amino acids long. Germline loops: CDR1 SNHLY, CDR2 FYNNEI. The CDR3 protein is CASRVDRDQETQYF. The CDR3, as DNA: TGTGCCAGCAGGGTGGACAGGGATCAAGAGACCCAGTACTTC.

V is TRBV27 and J is TRBJ2-1, with D tentatively TRBD2 (5 bases). From germline, CDR1 is MNHEY and CDR2 SMNVEV (reference sequence). The V and J ends lost 3 bases and 7 bases respectively, with 16 bases between them. CDR3 length: 15 residues. In DNA form, the CDR3 reads TGTGCCAGCAGTTTCCGGAGATCCTCGGGGAATGAGCAGTTCTTC. Protein product: CASSFRRSSGNEQFF.

V is TRBV11-2 and J is TRBJ2-3; 14 bases match TRBD2. This CDR3 region has 17 residues. The germline gives CDR1 SGHAT, CDR2 FQNNGV. Trimming removed 4 bases from V and 5 bases from J; junction bases left unmatched: 8. The CDR3 nucleotides read TGTGCCAGCAGCTACGTCCGACTAGCGGGGGGGCAAGATACGCAGTATTTT. This gives the protein CASSYVRLAGGQDTQYF.

This clone occurred once. CDR3 sequence: CAWSDGALAGNTIYF. In nucleotides, the CDR3 is TGTGCCTGGAGTGACGGGGCCCTAGCTGGAAACACCATATATTTT. The chain couples TRBV30 to TRBJ1-3, with D possibly being TRBD1 (5 bases). V lost 1 base to trimming and J lost 2 bases, with 12 bases between them. The CDR3 spans 15 residues. Germline CDR1 is GTSNPN and CDR2 is SVGIG (reference sequence). The entire variable domain, with the rest obtained from reference TRBV30 and TRBJ1-3, is as follows: SQTIHQWPATLVQPVGSPLSLECTVEGTSNPNLYWYRQAAGRGLQLLFYSVGIGQISSEVPQNLSASRPQDRQFILSSKKLLLSDSGFYLCAWSDGALAGNTIYFGEGSWLTVV.

The rearrangement uses TRBV6-1 and TRBJ1-1, with no clear D. With 4 bases removed from V and 4 bases from J, the gap between germline ends came to 4 bases. This CDR3 has 11 amino acids. CDR1 is MNHNS and CDR2 is SASEGT in the germline V gene. CDR3 in amino acids: CASSGGTEAFF. Here the CDR3 DNA reads TGTGCCAGCAGTGGGGGCACTGAAGCTTTCTTT.

The chain joins TRBV10-1 to TRBJ2-1; weak D call: TRBD2 (7 bases). The CDR3 has 15 residues. Germline V CDR1 and CDR2: WNHNN, SYGVQD (reference sequence). The V gene lost 3 bases and the J gene lost 8 bases, with 17 bases spanning the gap. DNA for the CDR3: TGCGCCAGCAGTGATAGTGGGGGGGCCAACGATGAGCAGTTCTTC. It is translated as CASSDSGGANDEQFF.

Regarding this clone: Other DNA sequences in the sample encode the same CDR3. The chain recombines TRBV29-1 with TRBJ1-4, with unresolved D. V lost 4 bases and J lost 0, with 6 bases in between. Germline assignment: CDR1 SQVTM and CDR2 ANQGSEA. This CDR3 region has 13 residues. The CDR3 region has the DNA TGCAGCGTTGGGGGTGCAACTAATGAAAAACTGTTTTTT. Protein: CSVGGATNEKLFF. Complete variable domain (other parts from reference TRBV29-1 and TRBJ1-4): SAVISQKPSRDICQRGTSLTIQCQVDSQVTMMFWYRQQPGQSLTLIATANQGSEATYESGFVIDKFPISRPNLTFSTLTVSNMSPEDSSIYLCSVGGATNEKLFFGSGTQLSVL.

The chain is built from TRBV28 and TRBJ2-7; D not resolved. The CDR3 covers 13 residues. Between the trimmed V and J ends, which lost 2 bases and 3 bases, there was a span of 8 bases. Germline V gene sequence: CDR1 MDHEN, CDR2 SYDVKM. CDR3 in amino acids: CASSLTAFYEQYF. The CDR3 region has the DNA TGTGCCAGCAGTTTAACCGCTTTCTACGAGCAGTACTTC.

The V and J genes are TRBV4-1 and TRBJ2-7; 10 bases line up with TRBD1. Trimming removed 4 bases from V and 4 bases from J; junction bases left unmatched: 4. The germline CDR1 and CDR2 sequences are MGHRA and YSYEKL. The CDR3 sequence is 14 residues long. CDR3 nucleotide sequence: TGCGCCAGCAGCCCGGACAGGGGGGAGTACGAGCAGTACTTC. Translating gives CASSPDRGEYEQYF.

This clone was picked up one time. This rearrangement joins TRBV6-4 to TRBJ1-2; D gene ambiguous. Germline V CDR1 and CDR2: MRHNA, SNTAGT. The CDR3 extends over 17 amino acids. V lost 9 bases to trimming and J lost 2 bases, with 25 bases between them. CDR3: CARGLTPWADSNYGYTF. CDR3 DNA: TGTGCCAGAGGCCTAACTCCGTGGGCCGACTCAAACTATGGCTACACCTTC.

V usage is TRBV5-4 and J usage is TRBJ1-3; the D is unclear. This CDR3 region has 14 residues. The V end lost 2 bases, the J end lost 1 base, and 7 bases lay between the germline ends. Per germline, CDR1 SGHNT and CDR2 YYREEE (reference sequence). CDR3 residues: CASSLGGSGNTIYF. The CDR3 nucleotides are TGTGCCAGCAGCTTAGGTGGTTCTGGAAACACCATATATTTT.

The chain recombines TRBV11-2 with TRBJ2-7, with 7 bases matching TRBD2. The junction had 13 bases not matched to a gene; V was cut back by 7 bases and J by 7 bases. The CDR3 sequence is 14 residues long. Looked up from germline, CDR1 is SGHAT and CDR2 is FQNNGV. CDR3 loop: CASTSSRWGGEQYF. CDR3 bases: TGTGCCAGCACCTCATCGAGGTGGGGGGGAGAGCAGTACTTC.

The rearrangement links TRBV7-6 to TRBJ2-2; D is ambiguous. The CDR3 runs 14 residues. CDR1 SGHVS and CDR2 FNYEAQ come from the germline V gene. V lost 3 bases and J 0 bases, leaving 5 bases between the germline ends. DNA for the CDR3: TGTGCCAGCAGCTTCGGTCCGAACACCGGGGAGCTGTTTTTT. It yields the protein CASSFGPNTGELFF.

The chain recombines TRBV9 with TRBJ1-5; 10 nucleotides match TRBD1. Germline CDR1 and CDR2: SGDLS and YYNGEE. The CDR3 contains 14 residues. After removal of 4 bases from V and 5 bases from J, the junction contained 3 bases not matched to a gene. This CDR3 is CASSLGQGDQPQHF. CDR3 DNA sequence: TGTGCCAGCAGCTTAGGACAGGGGGATCAGCCCCAGCATTTT.

This chain joins TRBV6-1 and TRBJ2-7; possible D gene TRBD2, 6 bases. Germline V gene sequence: CDR1 MNHNS, CDR2 SASEGT. The CDR3 spans 13 residues. Between the trimmed V and J ends, which lost 3 bases and 7 bases, there was a span of 13 bases. The CDR3 DNA is TGTGCCAGCAGTGATGGTCTAGCGCTGGAGCAGTACTTC. Translating it yields CASSDGLALEQYF.

In this sample, this clone turned up a few times. This chain links TRBV7-9 with TRBJ2-2; the D is unclear. The CDR3 extends over 12 amino acids. V was clipped by 5 bases and J by 4 bases, with 5 bases between them. Germline values: CDR1 SEHNR, CDR2 FQNEAQ (reference sequence). CDR3 sequence: CASSPVTGELFF. The CDR3, as DNA: TGTGCCAGCAGCCCCGTCACCGGGGAGCTGTTTTTT.

Here the CDR3 DNA reads TGTGCCAGCAGTTGCGGGACTAGCGGGGGCACCGGGGAGCTGTTTTTT. It specifies CASSCGTSGGTGELFF. This chain links TRBV6-5 with TRBJ2-2; 14 bases match TRBD2. Germline V CDR1 and CDR2: MNHEY, SVGAGI. V was pared by 4 bases and J by 4 bases, with 2 bases of the junction left unmatched. The CDR3 is 16 residues long.

This clone was counted only a few times. V gene TRBV6-6 combines with J gene TRBJ1-6; TRBD1 matches 7 bases. CDR1 is MNHNY, CDR2 SVGAGI, per germline (reference sequence). Trimming removed 6 bases from V and 10 bases from J; junction bases left unmatched: 15. The CDR3 covers 16 residues. The CDR3 bases are TGTGCCAGCAGAGCCCTGGGACAGTATCGGCGGTCACCCCTCCACTTT. This gives the protein CASRALGQYRRSPLHF.

V and J are TRBV11-2 and TRBJ1-1; 9 bases map to TRBD1. CDR3 size: 16 residues. The J segment lost 0 bases and the V segment lost 3 bases, leaving 5 bases of the junction unmatched. Germline CDR1 SGHAT, CDR2 FQNNGV. The CDR3 protein is CASSLGTGLMNTEAFF. CDR3 DNA: TGTGCCAGCAGCTTGGGGACAGGGCTTATGAACACTGAAGCTTTCTTT.

The table lists this clone with a few counts. The chain uses TRBV27 and TRBJ2-1; D is unresolved. Trimming took 0 bases from V and 7 from J, leaving 4 bases between them. The CDR3 runs to 12 residues. The germline V gene encodes CDR1 MNHEY and CDR2 SMNVEV (reference sequence). The CDR3 loop is CASSLSLNEQFF. CDR3 sequence (DNA): TGTGCCAGCAGTTTATCGTTAAATGAGCAGTTCTTC.

This clone was seen a single time. J is TRBJ1-1 and V is TRBV27; no clear D gene. Germline V gene data show CDR1 as MNHEY and CDR2 as SMNVEV (reference sequence). This CDR3 spans 14 amino acids. V was trimmed by 5 bases and J by 1 base, leaving 11 bases between them. The CDR3 loop is CASSQDSANTEAFF. The CDR3 DNA follows: TGTGCCAGCAGTCAGGATTCCGCGAACACTGAAGCTTTCTTT.

The chain's CDR3 is CASSEGASRYGNTIYF. In DNA form, the CDR3 reads TGTGCCAGCAGTGAAGGGGCATCGCGGTATGGAAACACCATATATTTT. The V gene is TRBV6-1, the J gene TRBJ1-3; D gene unclear. V lost 1 base and J 3 bases, leaving 13 bases between the germline ends. The CDR3 contains 16 residues. Germline CDR1 MNHNS, CDR2 SASEGT.